This T cell receptor beta chain was identified during a study of CD4+ T cells in melanoma. The study, taken as a whole, reports: In melanoma, neoantigen-specific CD4+ T cells reportedly differed in differentiation state. A reported correlation linked neoantigen-specific CD4+ T cells to CD8+, macrophage and B cell function.

On this clone itself: No antigen is known for it.

The data were produced by immunoSEQ multiplex PCR, yet TCRdb's version contains in-frame clones alone and is incomplete. The sample has about 20,000 clones; about 80% are singletons. CDR1 PRHDT and CDR2 FYEKMQ come from the germline V gene (reference sequence). This CDR3 region has 15 residues. The ends were cut back, 4 bases at V and 0 bases at J, with 10 bases in the middle. The source of this sequence is a human donor with melanoma. This chain connects TRBV13 to TRBJ1-3; D is undetermined. The sample comprised cells from a culture (not recorded whether cultured in vitro). The CDR3: CASSSGKISGNTIYF. The CDR3 region has the DNA TGTGCCAGCAGCTCGGGGAAGATCTCTGGAAACACCATATATTTT.